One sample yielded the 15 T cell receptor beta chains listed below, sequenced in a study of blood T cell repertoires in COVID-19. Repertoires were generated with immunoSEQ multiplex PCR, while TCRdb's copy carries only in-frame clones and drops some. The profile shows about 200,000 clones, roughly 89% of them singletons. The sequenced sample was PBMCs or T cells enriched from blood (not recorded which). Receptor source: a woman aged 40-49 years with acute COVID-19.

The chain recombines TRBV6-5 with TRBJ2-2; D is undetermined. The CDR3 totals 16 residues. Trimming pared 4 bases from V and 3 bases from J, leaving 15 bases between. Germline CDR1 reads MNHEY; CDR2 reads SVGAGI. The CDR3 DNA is TGTGCCAGCAGTTCTCCCGGGTCCCTAGACACCGGGGAGCTGTTTTTT. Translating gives CASSSPGSLDTGELFF.

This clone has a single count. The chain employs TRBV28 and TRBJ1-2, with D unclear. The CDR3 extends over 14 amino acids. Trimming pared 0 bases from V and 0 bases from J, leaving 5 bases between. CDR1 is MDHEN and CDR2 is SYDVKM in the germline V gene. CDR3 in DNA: TGTGCCAGCAGTTTATGGACATCTAACTATGGCTACACCTTC. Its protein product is CASSLWTSNYGYTF.

The CDR3 region is CASSLNQGHTGELFF. As DNA, the CDR3 is TGTGCCAGCAGCTTAAATCAGGGTCACACCGGGGAGCTGTTTTTT. The chain couples TRBV7-3 to TRBJ2-2, with a weak D call TRBD1 (5 bases). The V gene lost 1 base and the J gene lost 3 bases, with 9 bases spanning the gap. CDR1 is SGHTA, CDR2 FQGTGA, per germline. The CDR3 spans 15 residues.

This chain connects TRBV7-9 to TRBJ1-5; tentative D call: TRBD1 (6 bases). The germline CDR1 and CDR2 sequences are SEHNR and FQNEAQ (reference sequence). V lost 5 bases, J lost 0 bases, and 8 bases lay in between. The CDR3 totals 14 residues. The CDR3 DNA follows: TGTGCCAGCAGCCGGACAGATAGCAATCAGCCCCAGCATTTT. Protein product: CASSRTDSNQPQHF.

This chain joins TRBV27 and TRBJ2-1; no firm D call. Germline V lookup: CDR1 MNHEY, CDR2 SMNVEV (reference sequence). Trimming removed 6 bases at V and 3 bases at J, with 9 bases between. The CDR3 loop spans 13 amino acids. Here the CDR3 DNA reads TGTGCCAGCAGGCCGACTGGCTACAATGAGCAGTTCTTC. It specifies CASRPTGYNEQFF.

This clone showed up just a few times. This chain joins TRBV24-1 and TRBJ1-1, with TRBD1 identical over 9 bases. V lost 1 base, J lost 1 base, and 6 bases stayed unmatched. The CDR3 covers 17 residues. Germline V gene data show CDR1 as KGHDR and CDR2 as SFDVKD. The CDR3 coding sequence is TGTGCCACCAGTGATTTTTTGGACAGGGGACGGAACACTGAAGCTTTCTTT. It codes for CATSDFLDRGRNTEAFF.

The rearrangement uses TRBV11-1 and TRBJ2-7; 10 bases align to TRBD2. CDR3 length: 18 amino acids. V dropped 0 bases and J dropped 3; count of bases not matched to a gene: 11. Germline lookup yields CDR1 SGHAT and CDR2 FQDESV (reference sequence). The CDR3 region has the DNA TGTGCCAGCAGCTTAGCCCTCCCGGGGCTAGCGGGAGTCTACGAGCAGTACTTC. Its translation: CASSLALPGLAGVYEQYF.

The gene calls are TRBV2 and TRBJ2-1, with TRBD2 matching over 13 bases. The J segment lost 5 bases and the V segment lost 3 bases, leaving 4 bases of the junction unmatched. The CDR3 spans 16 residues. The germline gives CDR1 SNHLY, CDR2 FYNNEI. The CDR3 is CASSDWGLAGNNEQFF. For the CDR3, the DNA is TGTGCCAGCAGTGACTGGGGACTAGCGGGAAACAATGAGCAGTTCTTC.

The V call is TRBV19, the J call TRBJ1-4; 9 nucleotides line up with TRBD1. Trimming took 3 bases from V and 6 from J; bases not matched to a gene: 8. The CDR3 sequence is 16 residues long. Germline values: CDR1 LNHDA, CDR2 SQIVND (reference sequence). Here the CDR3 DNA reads TGTGCCAGTAGTATCCGCCCGACAGGGGGGCATGAAAAACTGTTTTTT. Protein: CASSIRPTGGHEKLFF.

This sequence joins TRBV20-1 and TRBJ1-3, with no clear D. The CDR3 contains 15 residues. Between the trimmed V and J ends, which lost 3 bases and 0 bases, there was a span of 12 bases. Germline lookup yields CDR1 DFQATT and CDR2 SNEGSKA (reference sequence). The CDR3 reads CSASWRRRSGNTIYF. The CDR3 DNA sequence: TGCAGTGCTAGTTGGAGGCGCCGCTCTGGAAACACCATATATTTT.

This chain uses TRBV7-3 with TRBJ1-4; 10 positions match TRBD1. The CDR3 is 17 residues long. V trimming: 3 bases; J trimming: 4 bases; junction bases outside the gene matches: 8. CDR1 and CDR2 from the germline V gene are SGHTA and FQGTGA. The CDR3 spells CASSFTDRGLFNEKLFF. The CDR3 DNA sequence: TGTGCCAGCAGCTTCACGGACAGGGGGTTATTTAATGAAAAACTGTTTTTT.

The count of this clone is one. The CDR3 coding sequence is TGTGCCAGTAGTAACCAAGACAGGGTTAATTCACCCCTCCACTTT. Translation: CASSNQDRVNSPLHF. The J gene is TRBJ1-6, the V gene TRBV19, with 7 bases aligning to TRBD1. Trimming took 4 bases from V and 6 from J; bases not matched to a gene: 6. The CDR3 consists of 15 residues. Germline V gene data show CDR1 as LNHDA and CDR2 as SQIVND (reference sequence). The variable domain in full, completed from reference TRBV19 and TRBJ1-6, reads DGGITQSPKYLFRKEGQNVTLSCEQNLNHDAMYWYRQDPGQGLRLIYYSQIVNDFQKGDIAEGYSVSREKKESFPLTVTSAQKNPTAFYLCASSNQDRVNSPLHFGNGTRLTVT.

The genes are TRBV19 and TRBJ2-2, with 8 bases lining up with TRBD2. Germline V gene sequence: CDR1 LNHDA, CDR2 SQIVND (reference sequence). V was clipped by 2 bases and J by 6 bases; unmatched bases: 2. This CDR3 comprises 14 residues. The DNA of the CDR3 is TGTGCCAGTAGTATACGGGAGGGCCCCGGGGAGCTGTTTTTT. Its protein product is CASSIREGPGELFF.

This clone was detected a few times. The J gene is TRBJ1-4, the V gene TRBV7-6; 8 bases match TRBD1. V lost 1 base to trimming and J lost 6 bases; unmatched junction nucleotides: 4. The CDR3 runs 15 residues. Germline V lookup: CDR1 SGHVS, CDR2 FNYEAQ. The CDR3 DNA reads TGTGCCAGCAGCTTAGGACAGGGGACAGATGAAAAACTGTTTTTT. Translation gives CASSLGQGTDEKLFF.

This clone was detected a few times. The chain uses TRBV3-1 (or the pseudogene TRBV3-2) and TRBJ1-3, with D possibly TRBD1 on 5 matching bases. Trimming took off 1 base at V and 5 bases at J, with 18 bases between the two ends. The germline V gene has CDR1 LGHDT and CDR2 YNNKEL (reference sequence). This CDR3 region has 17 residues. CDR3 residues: CASSQVSSGWPRNTIYF. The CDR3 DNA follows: TGTGCCAGCAGCCAAGTTTCTTCAGGGTGGCCCAGAAACACCATATATTTT.